This TCR beta chain was identified in a study of T cell responses to AZD1222 COVID-19 vaccine (dated by TCRdb to the early 2020s). For the wider study: A total of 230 to 250 trial participants underwent TCR sequencing, of whom nearly 210 had received two doses of AZD1222 and around 25 had received two doses of the MenACWY control vaccine. Trial participants were enrolled into age subgroups of 18-55, 56-69 and 70-plus years, which contained 148, 28 and 57 TCR-sequenced participants, respectively.

The CDR3 regions of human TCRbeta chains were subjected to immunosequencing. Regarding the original processing steps: TCRs in the repertoires were compared against a reference library of SARS-CoV-2-specific TCRs that had been generated with the MIRA antigen-specificity platform. Breadth was defined as the fraction of unique TCRs that were SARS-CoV-2-associated, and depth was defined as the fraction of total T cells that were SARS-CoV-2-associated. Each spike-specific TCR was assigned to its reactive spike region and to a CD4 or CD8 class using the MIRA data. Log10-transformed breadth and depth values were compared by one-way ANOVA with Sidak's multiple comparisons tests. This immuneACCESS table, as held by TCRdb, lists in-frame sequences with V and J called but not all clones. Of the missing ones, under half trace to an unresolved V gene in checked studies; the others have no known cause. The DNA was the basis for D and trimming; V, J and clone size are from that table. The sample yields more than 120,000 clones; around 90% were counted once. 5% to 5.5% of the sample is in the top ten clones.

V is trimmed back by 2 bases and J by 0 bases, and the junction contains 3 bases that no gene match accounts for. Including the terminal cysteine and phenylalanine, the CDR3 comprises 15 residues. The read is trimmed to its CDR3 DNA, 45 bases read in frame from base 1. According to the germline V gene, CDR1 reads SGHDT and CDR2 reads YYEEEE. Worth noting for this clone: No cognate antigen has been identified for it. The input lacks base qualities; no much larger clone sits a single base away.

Results and caveats for the whole study, not just this receptor: After two AZD1222 doses, both the breadth and the depth of spike-specific TCRs were significantly higher than at day 0 and than in MenACWY recipients. Most participants were white British and females outnumbered males, and the authors suggested that clonal diversity may have been underestimated. In the small 56-69-year group, the increase in depth fell short of significance, most likely because of low power. No day 14 peak-response samples were available, so repertoires were characterized only after the peak T cell response. Conclusions about previously exposed vaccinees are limited, since just five to seven AZD1222 recipients were seropositive for SARS-CoV-2 at baseline. The whole spike protein was spanned by vaccine-associated CD4 TCRs, and dominant responses were seen in regions 160-218 and 743-854. Nearly half of unique spike-specific TCRs reportedly recognized epitopes outside regions mutated in the B.1.351 and B.1.1.7 variants.

Read against the paper, the sample's time point label means: about 28 days (+/-7) after the second vaccine dose. Reading the label with the study, this specimen's treatment or condition is: meningococcal conjugate vaccine given as trial control. Vaccinee samples were obtained from the UK trials COV001 and COV002, which included a single-blind randomized controlled phase 2/3 trial of AZD1222 (ChAdOx1 nCoV-19) in healthy adults. Trial participant PBMC samples were collected at day 0 and day 28 after the second dose for TCRbeta chain sequencing. The source of this sequence is an adult who received the MenACWY meningococcal vaccine as a control. The sequence links TRBV5-6 to TRBJ2-7, and 9 junction bases match TRBD1. Material: peripheral blood, obtained 28 days after the second dose of the MenACWY control vaccine. The DNA sequence is TGTGCCAGCAGCTTAGGGACAGGGAGCTCCTACGAGCAGTACTTC. Its protein product is CASSLGTGSSYEQYF.